Following are 10 T cell receptor beta chains from one sample sequenced in a study of CXCR3-negative and CXCR3-positive naive CD8 T cells (dated 2019 in TCRdb). Sequencing relied on a NextSeq 550. The Human TCR Profiling Kit (MiLaboratory) was used to make UMI-labeled 5' RACE TRB cDNA libraries. TCRdb reprocessed the public reads and reports one entry per CDR3 protein sequence, without DNA. For this sample, the table gives about 6,700 distinct CDR3 sequences. The top ten hold around 1% of the sample. Sequencing was carried out using naive CXCR3- CD8+ T cells from blood. The cell subset or site label on this specimen signifies: CD45RO-CCR7+CD27+CD95- naive CD8+ T cells lacking CXCR3 (TNR3-). All receptors come from a human donor in good health. Some clones in this sample may be carry-over from other donors' samples.

In terms of frequency, this clonotype is medium-sized. The chain links TRBV5-1 to TRBJ1-5; the TCRdb call, TRBD1, lacks DNA for checking. The CDR3 is made up of 15 amino acids. Germline values: CDR1 SGHRS, CDR2 YFSETQ. CDR3 protein: CASSLGDRTNQPQHF.

By frequency, this clonotype is medium-sized. The chain joins TRBV11-2 to TRBJ2-3. Germline loops: CDR1 SGHAT, CDR2 FQNNGV. The CDR3 loop spans 15 amino acids. CDR3: CASSLSLSSTDTQYF.

Frequency places this clonotype as medium-sized (0.01 to 0.1%). The J gene is TRBJ2-7, the V gene TRBV27; TCRdb's D call of TRBD2 is untestable without DNA. The CDR3 contains 16 residues. Germline loops: CDR1 MNHEY, CDR2 SMNVEV (reference sequence). CDR3: CASSLLGAGGSYEQYF.

In terms of frequency, this clonotype is medium-sized. The chain uses TRBV20-1 and TRBJ1-4; TCRdb names TRBD1, which stays unverified in the absence of DNA. Germline CDR1 is DFQATT and CDR2 is SNEGSKA (reference sequence). The CDR3 consists of 14 residues. CDR3 sequence reads: CSASRGSQNEKLFF.

This rearrangement joins TRBV4-3 to TRBJ1-1. The CDR3 runs 14 residues. From germline, CDR1 is LGHNA and CDR2 YSLEER. The CDR3 region is CASSPTARDTEAFF.

The chain links TRBV29-1 to TRBJ1-5. The CDR3 has 12 residues. Germline CDR1 reads SQVTM; CDR2 reads ANQGSEA. CDR3 loop: CSVRQRGQPQHF.

This clonotype ranks as medium-sized in terms of frequency. The chain links TRBV28 to TRBJ1-5; without DNA, the TCRdb call of TRBD1 cannot be checked. The CDR3 is 16 residues long. Looked up from germline, CDR1 is MDHEN and CDR2 is SYDVKM. The CDR3 reads CASSLKGRGLNQPQHF.

This clonotype is identified as medium-sized from frequency. The chain couples TRBV4-1 to TRBJ1-2; there is no DNA to check the TCRdb D call of TRBD1. CDR1 is MGHRA, CDR2 YSYEKL, per germline. The CDR3 is 17 amino acids. The chain's CDR3 is CASSQPPPGQINYGYTF.

The V call is TRBV5-4, the J call TRBJ2-5; absent DNA, TCRdb's TRBD1 call cannot be checked. From germline, CDR1 is SGHNT and CDR2 YYREEE (reference sequence). The CDR3 covers 15 residues. CDR3 residues: CASSSVDRSQETQYF.

This rearrangement joins TRBV29-1 to TRBJ2-1. The CDR3 length is 13 residues. The V gene's germline CDR1 is SQVTM and CDR2 ANQGSEA. The CDR3 spells CSVEVRAYNEQFF.